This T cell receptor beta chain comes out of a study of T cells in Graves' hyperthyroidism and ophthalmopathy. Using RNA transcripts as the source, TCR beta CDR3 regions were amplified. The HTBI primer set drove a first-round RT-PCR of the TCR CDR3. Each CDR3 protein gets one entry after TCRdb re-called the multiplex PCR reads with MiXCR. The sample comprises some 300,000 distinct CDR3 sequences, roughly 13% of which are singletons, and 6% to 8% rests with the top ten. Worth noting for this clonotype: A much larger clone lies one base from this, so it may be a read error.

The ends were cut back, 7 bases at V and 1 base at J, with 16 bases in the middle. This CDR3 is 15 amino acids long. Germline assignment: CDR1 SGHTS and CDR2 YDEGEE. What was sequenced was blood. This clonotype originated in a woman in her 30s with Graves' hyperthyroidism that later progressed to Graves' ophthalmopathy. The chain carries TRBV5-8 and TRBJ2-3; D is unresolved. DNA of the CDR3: TGTGCCAGCGGCCCCCCCGGCGGCCGCACAGATACGCAGTATTTT. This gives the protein CASGPPGGRTDTQYF.